Here is one T cell receptor (beta chain) with its context. Its antigen is currently unknown. The data are from a study of vaccination effects on CD4 cells after COVID-19. The culture ran for 9 to 11 days, and then CD4+ T cells were isolated. The person's infection with SARS-CoV-2, confirmed by PCR, took place between March and December 2020. BNT162b2 vaccine or mRNA-1273 vaccine was given to participants in two doses. Each culture had half its medium swapped for IL-2 medium on days 3 and 7. The germline V gene encodes CDR1 KGHSH and CDR2 LQKENI. Trimming removed 3 bases from V and 4 bases from J, with 15 bases in between. The CDR3 is 15 amino acids. The data were produced by immunoSEQ multiplex PCR, yet TCRdb's version contains in-frame clones alone and is incomplete. Among 40,000 to 45,000 clones listed, 76% were seen once.

The clonotype was recovered from a human donor who had a prior SARS-CoV-2 infection. The starting material was CD4+ T cells from PBMCs cultured without peptide, obtained after COVID-19 vaccination. The rearrangement links TRBV18 to TRBJ1-2; TRBD1 might be the D (6 bases). In DNA form, the CDR3 reads TGTGCCAGCTCACCCCCGAGACAGGAGCGCTATGGCTACACCTTC. It specifies CASSPPRQERYGYTF.